The T cell receptor beta chain under discussion was sequenced for a study of PD-L1 blockade in urothelial cancer. Points from the study as a whole: Patients with durable benefit had greater blood expansion of tumor-associated TCR clones 3 weeks into treatment.

On this clone: Antigen unknown.

Germline CDR1 reads MNHNS; CDR2 reads SASEGT. Losses at the gene ends were 8 bases for V and 1 base for J; bases not matched to a gene: 8. This CDR3 contains 15 residues. Clones were sequenced by immunoSEQ multiplex PCR, and TCRdb holds only the in-frame ones, with some missing. The sample contains approximately 100,000 clones, about 85% of which appear only once. This TCR came from a middle-aged man with urothelial cancer. The sequences come from PBMCs, collected around atezolizumab (anti-PD-L1) treatment. The chain joins TRBV6-1 to TRBJ1-5; TRBD1 agrees at 7 bases. DNA of the CDR3: TGTGCCAGCTCTCTAGGGGGCCAGAGCAATCAGCCCCAGCATTTT. Protein sequence: CASSLGGQSNQPQHF.